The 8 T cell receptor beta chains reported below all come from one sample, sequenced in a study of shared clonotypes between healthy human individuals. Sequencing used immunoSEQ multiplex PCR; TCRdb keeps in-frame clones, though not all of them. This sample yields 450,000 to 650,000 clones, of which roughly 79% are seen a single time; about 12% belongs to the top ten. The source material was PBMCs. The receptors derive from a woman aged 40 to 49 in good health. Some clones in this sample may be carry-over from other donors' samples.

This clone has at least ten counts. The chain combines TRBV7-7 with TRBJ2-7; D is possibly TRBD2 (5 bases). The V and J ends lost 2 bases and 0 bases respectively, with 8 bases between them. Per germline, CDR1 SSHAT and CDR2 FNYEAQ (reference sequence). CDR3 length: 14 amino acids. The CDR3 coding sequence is TGTGCCAGCAGCTTAACTAGGAACTCCTACGAGCAGTACTTC. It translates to CASSLTRNSYEQYF.

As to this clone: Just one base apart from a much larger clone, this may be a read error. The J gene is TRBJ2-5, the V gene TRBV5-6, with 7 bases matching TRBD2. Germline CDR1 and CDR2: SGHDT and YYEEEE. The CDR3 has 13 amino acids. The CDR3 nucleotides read TGTGCCAGCAGCGCGGGGGTCCAAGGGACCCAGTACTTC. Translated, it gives CASSAGVQGTQYF.

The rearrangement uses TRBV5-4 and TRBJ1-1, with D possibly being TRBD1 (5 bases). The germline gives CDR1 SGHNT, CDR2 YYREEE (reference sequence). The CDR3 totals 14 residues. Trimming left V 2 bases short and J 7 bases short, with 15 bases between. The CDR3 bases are TGTGCCAGCAGCTTCGGGACGCCCGGACGTGAAGCTTTCTTT. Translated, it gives CASSFGTPGREAFF.

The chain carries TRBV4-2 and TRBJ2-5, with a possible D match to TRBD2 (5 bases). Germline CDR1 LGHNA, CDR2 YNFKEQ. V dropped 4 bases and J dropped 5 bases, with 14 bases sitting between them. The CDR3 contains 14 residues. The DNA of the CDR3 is TGTGCCAGCAGCCCAAAGCGTGGGGAGGAGACCCAGTACTTC. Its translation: CASSPKRGEETQYF.

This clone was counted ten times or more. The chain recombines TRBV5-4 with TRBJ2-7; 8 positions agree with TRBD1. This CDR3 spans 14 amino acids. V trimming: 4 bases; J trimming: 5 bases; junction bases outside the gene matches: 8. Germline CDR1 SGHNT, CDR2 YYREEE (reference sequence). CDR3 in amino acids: CASSPGTGFHEQYF. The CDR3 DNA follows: TGTGCCAGCAGCCCCGGGACAGGTTTCCACGAGCAGTACTTC.

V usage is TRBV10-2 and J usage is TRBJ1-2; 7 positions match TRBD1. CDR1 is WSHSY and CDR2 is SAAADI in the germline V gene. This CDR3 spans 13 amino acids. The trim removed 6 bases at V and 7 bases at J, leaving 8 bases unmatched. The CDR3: CASSEDREAGYTF. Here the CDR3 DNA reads TGCGCCAGCAGCGAAGACAGGGAGGCTGGCTACACCTTC.

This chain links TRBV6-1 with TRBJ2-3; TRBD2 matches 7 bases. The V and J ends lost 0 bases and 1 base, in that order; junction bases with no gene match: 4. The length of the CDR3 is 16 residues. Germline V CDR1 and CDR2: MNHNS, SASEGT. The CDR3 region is CASSEATGGGTDTQYF. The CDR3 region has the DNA TGTGCCAGCAGTGAAGCGACGGGAGGTGGCACAGATACGCAGTATTTT.

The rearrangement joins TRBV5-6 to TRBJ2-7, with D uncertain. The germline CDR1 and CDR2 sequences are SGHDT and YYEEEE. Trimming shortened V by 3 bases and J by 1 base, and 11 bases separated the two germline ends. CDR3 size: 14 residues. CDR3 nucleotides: TGTGCCAGCAGCTCTGCTGGGTATTCCTACGAGCAGTACTTC. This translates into CASSSAGYSYEQYF.